The present TCR beta chain was sequenced within a study of shared clonotypes between healthy human individuals. This CDR3 has 13 amino acids. Germline values: CDR1 KGHSH, CDR2 LQKENI. V shed 2 bases and J shed 5 bases, with 9 bases lying between them. Sequencing used immunoSEQ multiplex PCR; TCRdb keeps in-frame clones, though not all of them. The top ten clones hold approximately 12% of a sample with 400,000 to 500,000 clones, 65% to 80% of them seen once. The chain is built from TRBV18 and TRBJ2-5; no reliable D call. Sequencing used PBMCs. This receptor was taken from a woman in her forties in good health. Some clones in this sample may be carry-over from other donors' samples. CDR3 residues: CASSPLKRETQYF. In DNA form, the CDR3 reads TGTGCCAGCTCACCATTGAAACGGGAGACCCAGTACTTC. The variable domain in full, with the rest retrieved from reference TRBV18 and TRBJ2-5, is NAGVMQNPRHLVRRRGQEARLRCSPMKGHSHVYWYRQLPEEGLKFMVYLQKENIIDESGMPKERFSAEFPKEGPSILRIQQVVRGDSAAYFCASSPLKRETQYFGPGTRLLVL.